This TCR beta chain was sequenced in a study of cytomegalovirus exposure and HLA in healthy donors. Primers for the PCR totalled 60 Vbeta and 13 Jbeta. TCRdb keeps only in-frame clones here, not all; method: immunoSEQ multiplex PCR. The table has 100,000 to 140,000 clones, roughly 73% seen once. The germline gives CDR1 SGHTA, CDR2 FQGNSA. This CDR3 has 14 residues. Trimming took 5 bases from V and 0 from J, leaving 10 bases between them. Material for sequencing was PBMCs. J is TRBJ1-1 and V is TRBV7-2; TRBD1 is a possible D gene (5 bases). The sequence was obtained from a young man in good health and CMV-seronegative. The CDR3 spells CASSPKGVNTEAFF. In DNA form, the CDR3 reads TGTGCCAGCAGCCCGAAAGGGGTGAACACTGAAGCTTTCTTT. The full variable domain, with the rest looked up from reference TRBV7-2 and TRBJ1-1, is GAGVSQSPSNKVTEKGKDVELRCDPISGHTALYWYRQSLGQGLEFLIYFQGNSAPDKSGLPSDRFSAERTGGSVSTLTIQRTQQEDSAVYLCASSPKGVNTEAFFGQGTRLTVV.